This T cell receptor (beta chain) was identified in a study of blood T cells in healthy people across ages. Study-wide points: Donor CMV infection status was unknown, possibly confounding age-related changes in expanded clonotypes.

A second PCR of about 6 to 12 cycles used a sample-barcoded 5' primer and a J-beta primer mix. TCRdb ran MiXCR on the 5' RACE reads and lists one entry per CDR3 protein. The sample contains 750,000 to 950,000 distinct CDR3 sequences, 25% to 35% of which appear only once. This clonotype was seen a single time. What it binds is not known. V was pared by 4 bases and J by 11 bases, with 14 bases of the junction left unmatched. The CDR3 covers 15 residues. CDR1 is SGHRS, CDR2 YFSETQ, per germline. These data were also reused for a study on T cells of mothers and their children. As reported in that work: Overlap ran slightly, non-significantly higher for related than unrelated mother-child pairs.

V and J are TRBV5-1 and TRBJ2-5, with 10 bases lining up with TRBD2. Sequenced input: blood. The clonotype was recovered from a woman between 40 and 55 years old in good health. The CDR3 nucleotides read TGCGCCAGCAGCCCTATAGCGGGGGGCAACAATGGGCAGTACTTC. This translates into CASSPIAGGNNGQYF.